The following is a T cell receptor beta chain sequence with its context. Its antigen is unknown. The data were taken from a study of OX40 agonist ivuxolimab in advanced cancers. Study as a whole: In this cohort, patients received ivuxolimab, an agonistic anti-OX40 (CD134) antibody. Recorded diagnoses for dose-escalation patients were hepatocellular carcinoma, melanoma, renal cell or head and neck cancer. General study findings and limits: In CD8+ T cells, expanded clones were on average more numerous than in CD4+.

Autoimmune disease history or systemic immunosuppression was exclusionary. The table came from immunoSEQ multiplex PCR; TCRdb's copy has only in-frame clones and leaves some out. The top ten clones hold approximately 5.7% of a sample with over 85,000 clones, 86% of them seen once. From germline, CDR1 is SGHAT and CDR2 FQNNGV. The V segment lost 4 bases and the J segment 7 bases; nucleotides outside the gene matches: 6. The CDR3 spans 15 residues. This receptor was taken from an adult with an advanced solid tumor such as melanoma, head and neck, liver or kidney cancer. This specimen consisted of CD4+ or CD8+ T cells sorted from blood, obtained in a trial of the OX40 agonist ivuxolimab. The chain uses TRBV11-2 and TRBJ2-1; 11 bases are shared with TRBD2. CDR3 sequence (DNA): TGTGCCAGCAGCTATCTAGCGGGAGGCAATAATGAGCAGTTCTTC. It translates to CASSYLAGGNNEQFF.